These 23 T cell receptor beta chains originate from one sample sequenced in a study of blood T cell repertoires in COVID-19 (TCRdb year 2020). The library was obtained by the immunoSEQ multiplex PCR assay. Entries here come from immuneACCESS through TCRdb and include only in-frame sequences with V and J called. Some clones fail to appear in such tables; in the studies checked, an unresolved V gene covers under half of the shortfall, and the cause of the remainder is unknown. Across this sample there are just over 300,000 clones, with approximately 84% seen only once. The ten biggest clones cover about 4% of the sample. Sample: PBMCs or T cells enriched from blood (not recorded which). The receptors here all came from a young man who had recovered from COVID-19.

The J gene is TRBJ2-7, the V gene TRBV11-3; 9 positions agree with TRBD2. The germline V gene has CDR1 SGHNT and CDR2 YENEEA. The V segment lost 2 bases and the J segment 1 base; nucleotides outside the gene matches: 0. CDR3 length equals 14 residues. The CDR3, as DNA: TGTGCCAGCAGCTTACTAGCGGGGTCCTACGAGCAGTACTTC. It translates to CASSLLAGSYEQYF.

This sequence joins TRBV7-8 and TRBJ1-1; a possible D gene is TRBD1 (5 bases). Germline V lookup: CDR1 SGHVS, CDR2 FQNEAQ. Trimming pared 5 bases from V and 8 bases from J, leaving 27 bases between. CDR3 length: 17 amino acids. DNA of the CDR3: TGTGCCAGCAGCCTCGGAACGGTCAATCAGGGAACTAAAGAAGCTTTCTTT. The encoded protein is CASSLGTVNQGTKEAFF.

The CDR3 protein is CASSLFPGNYGYTF. The CDR3 region has the DNA TGTGCCAGCAGTTTGTTTCCGGGAAACTATGGCTACACCTTC. The chain couples TRBV28 to TRBJ1-2; D not resolved. V was cut by 3 bases and J by 2 bases, with 10 bases left in between. This CDR3 is built from 14 residues. Per the germline V gene, CDR1 is MDHEN and CDR2 is SYDVKM.

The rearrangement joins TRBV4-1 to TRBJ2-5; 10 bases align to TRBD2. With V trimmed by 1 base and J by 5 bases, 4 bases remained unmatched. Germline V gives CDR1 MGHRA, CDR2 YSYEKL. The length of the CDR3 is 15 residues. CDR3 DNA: TGCGCCAGCAGCCAAGTAGGGACTAGCGTCGAGACCCAGTACTTC. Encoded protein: CASSQVGTSVETQYF.

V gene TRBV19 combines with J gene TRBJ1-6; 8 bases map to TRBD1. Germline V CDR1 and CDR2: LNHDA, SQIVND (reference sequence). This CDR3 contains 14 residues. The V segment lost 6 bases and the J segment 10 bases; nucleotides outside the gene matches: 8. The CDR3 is CASRRQGFLSPLHF. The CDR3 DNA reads TGTGCCAGTAGGAGACAGGGGTTTTTGTCACCCCTCCACTTT.

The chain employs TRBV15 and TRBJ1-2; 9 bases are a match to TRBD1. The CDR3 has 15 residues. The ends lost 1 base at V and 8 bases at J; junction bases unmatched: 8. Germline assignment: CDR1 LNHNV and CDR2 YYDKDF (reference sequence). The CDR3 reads CATSRGGQGLRGYTF. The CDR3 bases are TGTGCCACCAGCAGAGGGGGACAGGGTCTAAGGGGCTACACCTTC.

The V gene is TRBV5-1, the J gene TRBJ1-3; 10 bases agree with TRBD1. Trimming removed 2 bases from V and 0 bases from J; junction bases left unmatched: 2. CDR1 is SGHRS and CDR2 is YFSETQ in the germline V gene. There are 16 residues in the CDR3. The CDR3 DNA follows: TGCGCCAGCAGCTTAGGGACAGGGGCCTCTGGAAACACCATATATTTT. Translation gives CASSLGTGASGNTIYF.

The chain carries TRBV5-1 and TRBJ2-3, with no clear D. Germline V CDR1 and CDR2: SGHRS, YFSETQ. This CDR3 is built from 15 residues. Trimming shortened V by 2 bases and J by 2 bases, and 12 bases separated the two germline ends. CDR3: CASSLGDSLTDTQYF. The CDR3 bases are TGCGCCAGCAGCTTAGGAGACTCTCTCACAGATACGCAGTATTTT.

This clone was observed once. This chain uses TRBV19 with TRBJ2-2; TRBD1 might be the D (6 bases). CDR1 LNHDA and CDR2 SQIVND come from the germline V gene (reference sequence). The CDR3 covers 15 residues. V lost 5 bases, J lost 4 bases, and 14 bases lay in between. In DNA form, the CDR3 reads TGTGCCAGTAGTCCCGGCAGGGGTGGCACCGGGGAGCTGTTTTTT. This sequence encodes CASSPGRGGTGELFF.

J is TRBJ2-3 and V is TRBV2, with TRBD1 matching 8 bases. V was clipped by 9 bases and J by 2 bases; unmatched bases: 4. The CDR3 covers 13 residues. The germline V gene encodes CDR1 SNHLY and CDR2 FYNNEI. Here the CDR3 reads CARPDRVTDTQYF. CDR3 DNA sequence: TGTGCCAGGCCGGACAGGGTCACAGATACGCAGTATTTT. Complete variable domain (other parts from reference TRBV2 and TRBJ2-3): EPEVTQTPSHQVTQMGQEVILRCVPISNHLYFYWYRQILGQKVEFLVSFYNNEISEKSEIFDDQFSVERPDGSNFTLKIRSTKLEDSAMYFCARPDRVTDTQYFGPGTRLTVL.

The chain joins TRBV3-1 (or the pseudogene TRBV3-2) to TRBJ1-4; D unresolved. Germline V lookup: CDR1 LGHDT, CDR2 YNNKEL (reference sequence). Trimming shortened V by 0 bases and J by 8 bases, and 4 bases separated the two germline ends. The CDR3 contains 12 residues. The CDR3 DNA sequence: TGTGCCAGCAGCCAAGATAGAGAAAAACTGTTTTTT. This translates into CASSQDREKLFF.

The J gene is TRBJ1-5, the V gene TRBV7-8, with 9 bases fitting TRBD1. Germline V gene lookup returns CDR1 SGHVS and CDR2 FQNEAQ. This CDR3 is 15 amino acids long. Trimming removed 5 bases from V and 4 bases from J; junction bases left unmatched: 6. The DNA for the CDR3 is TGTGCCAGCAGCGCGAACAGGGGGCAGAATCAGCCCCAGCATTTT. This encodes CASSANRGQNQPQHF.

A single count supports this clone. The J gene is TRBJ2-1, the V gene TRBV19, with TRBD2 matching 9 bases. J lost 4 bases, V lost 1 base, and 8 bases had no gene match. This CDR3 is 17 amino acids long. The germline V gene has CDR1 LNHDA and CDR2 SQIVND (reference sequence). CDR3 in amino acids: CASSIVSASGIYNEQFF. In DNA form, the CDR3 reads TGTGCCAGTAGTATAGTTTCGGCTAGCGGGATTTACAATGAGCAGTTCTTC.

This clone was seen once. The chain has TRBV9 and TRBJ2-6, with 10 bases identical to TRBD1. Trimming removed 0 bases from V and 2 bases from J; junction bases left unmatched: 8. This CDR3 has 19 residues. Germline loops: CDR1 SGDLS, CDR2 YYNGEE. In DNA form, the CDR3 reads TGTGCCAGCAGCGTAGAAAGGACAGGGGGAGTAACTGGGGCCAACGTCCTGACTTTC. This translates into CASSVERTGGVTGANVLTF.

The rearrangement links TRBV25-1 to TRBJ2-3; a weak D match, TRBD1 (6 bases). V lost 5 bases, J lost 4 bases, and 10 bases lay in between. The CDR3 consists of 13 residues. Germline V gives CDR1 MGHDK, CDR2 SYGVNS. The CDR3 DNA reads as TGTGCCAGCAGTACCACAGGGCCAGATACGCAGTATTTT. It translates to CASSTTGPDTQYF.

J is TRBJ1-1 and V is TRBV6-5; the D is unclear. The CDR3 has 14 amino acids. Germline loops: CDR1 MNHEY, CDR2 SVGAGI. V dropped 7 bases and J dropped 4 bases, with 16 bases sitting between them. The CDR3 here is CASTRSGVGTEAFF. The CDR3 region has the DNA TGTGCCAGCACCCGGTCCGGGGTGGGCACTGAAGCTTTCTTT.

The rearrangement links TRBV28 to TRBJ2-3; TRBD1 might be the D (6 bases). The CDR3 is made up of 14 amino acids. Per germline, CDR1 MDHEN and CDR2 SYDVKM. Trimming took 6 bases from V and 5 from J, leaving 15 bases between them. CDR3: CASSIQIGGDTQYF. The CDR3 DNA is TGTGCCAGCAGCATTCAAATAGGGGGAGATACGCAGTATTTT.

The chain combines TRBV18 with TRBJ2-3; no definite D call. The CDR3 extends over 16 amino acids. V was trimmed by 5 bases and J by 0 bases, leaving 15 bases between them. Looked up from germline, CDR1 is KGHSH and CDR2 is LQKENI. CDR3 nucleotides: TGTGCCAGCTCATCCACTGCCGCTCCTAGCACAGATACGCAGTATTTT. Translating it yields CASSSTAAPSTDTQYF.

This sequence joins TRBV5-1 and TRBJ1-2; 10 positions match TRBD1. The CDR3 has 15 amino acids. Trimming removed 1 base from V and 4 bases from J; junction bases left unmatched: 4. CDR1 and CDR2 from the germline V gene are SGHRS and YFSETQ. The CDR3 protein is CASSLRQGAGYGYTF. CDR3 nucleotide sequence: TGCGCCAGCAGCTTGCGACAGGGGGCGGGCTATGGCTACACCTTC.

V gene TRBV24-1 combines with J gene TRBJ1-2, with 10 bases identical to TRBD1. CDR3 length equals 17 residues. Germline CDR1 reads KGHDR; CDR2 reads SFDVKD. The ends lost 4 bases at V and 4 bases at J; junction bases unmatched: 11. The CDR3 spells CATSETGQGLRGYGYTF. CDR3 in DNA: TGTGCCACCAGTGAGACGGGACAGGGGCTCCGAGGCTATGGCTACACCTTC.

DNA for the CDR3: TGTGCCAGCAGCCCCGGGGGGGCCGGGGCCGGGGAGCTGTTTTTT. Translation gives CASSPGGAGAGELFF. This chain joins TRBV28 and TRBJ2-2, with 8 bases aligning to TRBD2. This CDR3 is built from 15 residues. V shed 6 bases and J 6 bases; nucleotides not matched to a gene: 9. Germline CDR1 reads MDHEN; CDR2 reads SYDVKM.

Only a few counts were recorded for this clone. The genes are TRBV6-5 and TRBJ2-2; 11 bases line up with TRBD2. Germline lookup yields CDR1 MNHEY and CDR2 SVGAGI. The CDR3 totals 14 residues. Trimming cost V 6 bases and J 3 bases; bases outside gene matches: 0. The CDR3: CASRLAGDTGELFF. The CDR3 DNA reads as TGTGCCAGCAGACTAGCGGGGGACACCGGGGAGCTGTTTTTT.

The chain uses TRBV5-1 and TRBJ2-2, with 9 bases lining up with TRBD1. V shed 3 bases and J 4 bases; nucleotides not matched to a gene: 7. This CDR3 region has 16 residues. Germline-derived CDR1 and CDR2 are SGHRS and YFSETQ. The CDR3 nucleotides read TGCGCCAGCAGCTCCGGACAGGGGACCAGCACCGGGGAGCTGTTTTTT. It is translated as CASSSGQGTSTGELFF.